These 20 T cell receptor beta chains originate from one sample sequenced in a study of T cell repertoires in cytomegalovirus infection. TCRdb reanalysed the reads using MiXCR and keeps one entry per CDR3 protein. The profile shows roughly 640,000 distinct CDR3 sequences, 24% of them singletons. The sample taken for sequencing was CD8+ T cells from PBMCs. The receptors were sampled from a human donor in good health (CMV status not recorded). Some clones in this sample may be carry-over from other donors' samples.

The V call is TRBV4-2, the J call TRBJ2-5; TRBD2 aligns across 11 bases. The germline gives CDR1 LGHNA, CDR2 YNFKEQ. The CDR3 extends over 15 amino acids. Trimming took 6 bases from V and 2 from J; bases not matched to a gene: 5. The CDR3, as DNA: TGTGCCAGCAGTCCTAGCGGGGGGCCTCAAGAGACCCAGTACTTC. Translation gives CASSPSGGPQETQYF.

This clonotype has more than one count but fewer than ten. The chain uses TRBV6-2 or TRBV6-3 and TRBJ1-5; 11 bases map to TRBD1. Germline V gene lookup returns CDR1 MNHEY and CDR2 SVGEGT. This CDR3 comprises 14 residues. Losses at the gene ends were 6 bases for V and 3 bases for J; bases not matched to a gene: 1. The CDR3, as DNA: TGTGCCAGCAGGGACAGGGGGCTCAATCAGCCCCAGCATTTT. It codes for CASRDRGLNQPQHF.

This clonotype was counted once. The genes are TRBV3-1 and TRBJ1-5; D not resolved. Germline CDR1 LGHDT, CDR2 YNNKEL (reference sequence). The V gene lost 0 bases and the J gene lost 7 bases, with 16 bases spanning the gap. The CDR3 is 16 residues long. This CDR3 reads CASSQDYKVGLQPQHF. In DNA form, the CDR3 reads TGTGCCAGCAGCCAAGACTACAAAGTAGGATTACAGCCCCAGCATTTT. The full variable domain, its missing parts supplied by reference TRBV3-1 and TRBJ1-5, is DTAVSQTPKYLVTQMGNDKSIKCEQNLGHDTMYWYKQDSKKFLKIMFSYNNKELIINETVPNRFSPKSPDKAHLNLHINSLELGDSAVYFCASSQDYKVGLQPQHFGDGTRLSIL.

This clonotype was picked up many times. V and J are TRBV11-2 and TRBJ2-1; D not resolved. Trimming took off 2 bases at V and 11 bases at J, with 4 bases between the two ends. This CDR3 is 10 amino acids long. Germline CDR1 and CDR2: SGHAT and FQNNGV. CDR3: CASSLLKQFF. The CDR3 nucleotides read TGTGCCAGCAGCTTACTCAAGCAGTTCTTC.

V and J are TRBV20-1 and TRBJ2-7, with D possibly TRBD1 on 6 matching bases. In germline, CDR1 is DFQATT, CDR2 SNEGSKA (reference sequence). The V end was cut by 5 bases, the J end by 2 bases, with 10 bases between. The CDR3 has 12 amino acids. The CDR3 DNA reads as TGCAGTGCTTGGGACAAGGCCTACGAGCAGTACTTC. Its protein is CSAWDKAYEQYF.

The table lists this clonotype with a few counts. V and J are TRBV4-1 and TRBJ2-1; the match to TRBD2 covers 10 bases. The length of the CDR3 is 17 residues. The V and J ends lost 4 bases and 8 bases, in that order; junction bases with no gene match: 14. Germline V gives CDR1 MGHRA, CDR2 YSYEKL. CDR3 nucleotide sequence: TGCGCCAGCAGCCCATATCCCCCAGCGGGGGGGCACCATGAGCAGTTCTTC. Amino acids: CASSPYPPAGGHHEQFF.

The CDR3 loop is CASSYTSGGTDTQYF. CDR3 bases: TGTGCCAGCAGCTACACTAGCGGCGGCACAGATACGCAGTATTTT. This chain uses TRBV7-2 with TRBJ2-3; TRBD2 matches at 8 bases. The CDR3 consists of 15 residues. V lost 4 bases, J lost 1 base, and 4 bases stayed unmatched. Germline loops: CDR1 SGHTA, CDR2 FQGNSA.

The sample holds a few counts of this clonotype. The J gene is TRBJ1-1, the V gene TRBV29-1; maybe TRBD1 (5 bases). From germline, CDR1 is SQVTM and CDR2 ANQGSEA. This CDR3 has 14 residues. V was shortened by 1 base and J by 7 bases, with 16 bases between the two germline ends. Written as DNA, the CDR3 is TGCAGCGTTGAAGGGTTTACTCGGGGCTTTGAAGCTTTCTTT. Translating it yields CSVEGFTRGFEAFF.

This clonotype was detected ten times or more. The chain links TRBV28 to TRBJ2-1; 10 nucleotides align to TRBD1. Germline trimming cut 6 bases from V and 6 bases from J; bases unmatched to any gene: 5. This CDR3 region has 14 residues. Germline CDR1 MDHEN, CDR2 SYDVKM. The CDR3 loop reads CASRSGTGVNEQFF. CDR3 DNA: TGTGCCAGCAGATCCGGGACAGGGGTCAATGAGCAGTTCTTC.

This chain links TRBV12-3 or TRBV12-4 with TRBJ1-1, with D maybe TRBD1 (5 bases). Trimming pared 2 bases from V and 4 bases from J, leaving 8 bases between. This CDR3 is built from 13 residues. The CDR3 reads CASSLWGVTEAFF. The CDR3 coding sequence is TGTGCCAGCAGTTTATGGGGGGTCACTGAAGCTTTCTTT.

This clonotype was detected only a few times. CDR3 region: CASTHRGDTEAFF. CDR3 coding DNA: TGTGCCAGCACCCACCGGGGGGACACTGAAGCTTTCTTT. The chain links TRBV6-5 to TRBJ1-1; D might be TRBD1 (5 bases). The CDR3 is 13 amino acids. V gave up 7 bases and J gave up 3 bases, with 12 bases separating them. Germline lookup yields CDR1 MNHEY and CDR2 SVGAGI.

Concerning this clonotype: One base away lies a much larger clone, so this may be a sequencing read error. CDR3 protein: CASSPGQTGVETQYF. CDR3 bases: TGTGCCAGCAGCCCCGGACAGACGGGGGTGGAGACCCAGTACTTC. This sequence joins TRBV7-8 and TRBJ2-5; TRBD1 or TRBD2 may be the D gene (6 bases each). Germline CDR1 SGHVS, CDR2 FQNEAQ. This CDR3 has 15 residues. The V and J ends lost 5 bases and 5 bases respectively, with 18 bases between them.

The rearrangement joins TRBV6-5 to TRBJ2-7, with a tentative D call TRBD2 (6 bases). The CDR3 covers 19 residues. Germline V gene lookup returns CDR1 MNHEY and CDR2 SVGAGI. The CDR3 DNA reads TGTGCCAACAGTTACACTCCGGCAGGGAAGGGAGGCCACTCCTACGAGCAGTACGTC. This codes for CANSYTPAGKGGHSYEQYV.

V is TRBV7-9 and J is TRBJ2-3, with TRBD1 identical over 8 bases. The germline V gene has CDR1 SEHNR and CDR2 FQNEAQ (reference sequence). V lost 0 bases, J lost 3 bases, and 8 bases stayed unmatched. There are 17 residues in the CDR3. The CDR3 sequence is CASSLAGQGARTDTQYF. The CDR3 DNA reads as TGTGCCAGCAGCTTAGCGGGTCAGGGGGCGAGAACAGATACGCAGTATTTT.

A few counts support this clonotype. The chain employs TRBV29-1 and TRBJ2-3; D may be TRBD1 or TRBD2 (5 bases each). The length of the CDR3 is 16 residues. The V end was cut by 3 bases, the J end by 0 bases, with 16 bases between. The germline CDR1 and CDR2 sequences are SQVTM and ANQGSEA. DNA for the CDR3: TGCAGCGTTGACGGGGTGGAGACAGCTAGCACAGATACGCAGTATTTT. Encoded protein: CSVDGVETASTDTQYF.

This clonotype has just a few counts. The V call is TRBV6-1, the J call TRBJ2-1; D call uncertain. The CDR3 is 14 residues long. From germline, CDR1 is MNHNS and CDR2 SASEGT. The V end lost 7 bases, the J end lost 7 bases, and 17 bases lay between the germline ends. In DNA form, the CDR3 reads TGTGCCAGCACAAGAGGTCCGGCCTGGAATGAGCAGTTCTTC. This translates into CASTRGPAWNEQFF.

This clonotype showed up many times. The V and J genes are TRBV6-1 and TRBJ2-3, with TRBD1 as a possible D gene (6 bases). The germline V gene encodes CDR1 MNHNS and CDR2 SASEGT. The ends were cut back, 8 bases at V and 0 bases at J, with 15 bases in the middle. The CDR3 extends over 15 amino acids. The CDR3 region is CASHGGGSSTDTQYF. CDR3 nucleotides: TGTGCCAGCCATGGGGGCGGTTCGAGCACAGATACGCAGTATTTT.

This clonotype was detected many times. J is TRBJ1-1 and V is TRBV13, with a weak D call TRBD1 (5 bases). Trimming shortened V by 4 bases and J by 7 bases, and 10 bases separated the two germline ends. This CDR3 is 12 amino acids long. Germline loops: CDR1 PRHDT, CDR2 FYEKMQ (reference sequence). CDR3 in DNA: TGTGCCAGCAGCTCGACAGTAAATGAAGCTTTCTTT. Translation gives CASSSTVNEAFF.

This clonotype was counted at least ten times. The CDR3 is CASRIGIRAGLLGYTQYF. The CDR3 DNA reads as TGTGCCAGCAGGATAGGAATTCGTGCAGGGCTTCTGGGATATACGCAGTATTTT. The V and J genes are TRBV28 and TRBJ2-3, with a possible D match to TRBD1 (5 bases). Per the germline V gene, CDR1 is MDHEN and CDR2 is SYDVKM. Trimming shortened V by 6 bases and J by 7 bases, and 29 bases separated the two germline ends. The CDR3 spans 18 residues. The variable domain in full, completed from reference TRBV28 and TRBJ2-3, reads DVKVTQSSRYLVKRTGEKVFLECVQDMDHENMFWYRQDPGLGLRLIYFSYDVKMKEKGDIPEGYSVSREKKERFSLILESASTNQTSMYLCASRIGIRAGLLGYTQYFGPGTRLTVL.

The table lists this clonotype with many counts. The chain links TRBV7-8 to TRBJ2-7; either TRBD1 or TRBD2 may fit D (5 bases each). CDR3 length equals 14 residues. Germline V lookup: CDR1 SGHVS, CDR2 FQNEAQ. The V and J ends lost 3 bases and 5 bases respectively, with 14 bases between them. The CDR3 region is CASSFTTGLDEQYV. The CDR3 bases are TGTGCCAGCAGCTTCACTACGGGGCTAGACGAGCAGTACGTC.